This T cell receptor beta chain was sequenced in a study of blood T cell repertoires in COVID-19. Turning to the study itself: From the United States, Italy and Spain came samples of acute and convalescent COVID-19.

The CDR3 has 15 amino acids. Unmatched junction bases numbered 8, after V lost 3 bases and J lost 8 bases. Germline V gene lookup returns CDR1 SGHNT and CDR2 YYREEE (reference sequence). How the authors handled the data: Amplification of reference gene primers provided the estimated nucleated cell counts. Clones were read by immunoSEQ multiplex PCR, and TCRdb kept only the in-frame ones, dropping some. D and trimming were read from the DNA, whereas the V and J calls and clone size are those reported in that table. The sample consists of about 300,000 clones, about 90% of them appearing once. The TCR comes from a woman aged 25 to 39 with COVID-19, enrolled during active disease. The chain recombines TRBV5-4 with TRBJ1-2, with 12 bases that match TRBD1. Sequencing was done on a sample of peripheral blood. The CDR3 is CASSYDGTGGMGYTF. In nucleotides, the CDR3 is TGTGCCAGCAGCTATGATGGGACAGGGGGCATGGGCTACACCTTC.